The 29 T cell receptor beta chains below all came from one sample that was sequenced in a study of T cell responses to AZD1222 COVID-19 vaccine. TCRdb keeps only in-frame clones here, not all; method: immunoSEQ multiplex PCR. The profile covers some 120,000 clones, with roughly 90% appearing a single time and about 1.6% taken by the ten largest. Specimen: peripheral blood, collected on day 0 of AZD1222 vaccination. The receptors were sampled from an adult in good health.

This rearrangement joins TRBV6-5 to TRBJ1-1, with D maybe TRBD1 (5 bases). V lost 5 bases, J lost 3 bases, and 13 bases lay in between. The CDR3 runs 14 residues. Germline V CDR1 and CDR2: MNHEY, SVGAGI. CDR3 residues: CASSIGRGDTEAFF. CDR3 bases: TGTGCCAGCAGTATCGGACGGGGGGACACTGAAGCTTTCTTT.

As DNA, the CDR3 is TGTGCCACCAGCTTCGACAGGGGATCGGGCGGCGAGCAGTTCTTC. As protein: CATSFDRGSGGEQFF. V is TRBV15 and J is TRBJ2-1, with 8 bases matching TRBD1. Per the germline V gene, CDR1 is LNHNV and CDR2 is YYDKDF (reference sequence). CDR3 length: 15 residues. Germline trimming cut 5 bases from V and 10 bases from J; bases unmatched to any gene: 13.

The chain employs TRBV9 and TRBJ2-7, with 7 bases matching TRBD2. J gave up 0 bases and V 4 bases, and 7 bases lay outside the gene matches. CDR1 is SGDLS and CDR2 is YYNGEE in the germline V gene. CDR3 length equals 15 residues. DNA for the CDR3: TGTGCCAGCAGCACCTCAGCGGGACTCTCCTACGAGCAGTACTTC. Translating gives CASSTSAGLSYEQYF.

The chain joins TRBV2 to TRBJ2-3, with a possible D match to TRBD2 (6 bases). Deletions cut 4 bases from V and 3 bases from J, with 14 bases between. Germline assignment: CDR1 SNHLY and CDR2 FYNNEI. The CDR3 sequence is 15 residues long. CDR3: CASSGGGTGTDTQYF. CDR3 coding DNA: TGTGCCAGCAGTGGTGGAGGGACCGGGACAGATACGCAGTATTTT.

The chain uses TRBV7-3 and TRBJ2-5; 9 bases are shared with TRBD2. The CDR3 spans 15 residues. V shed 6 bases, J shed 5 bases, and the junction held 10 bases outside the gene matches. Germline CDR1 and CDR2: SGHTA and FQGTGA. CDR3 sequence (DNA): TGTGCCAGCAGACTAGGACTAGCGCAAGCGGAGACCCAGTACTTC. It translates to CASRLGLAQAETQYF.

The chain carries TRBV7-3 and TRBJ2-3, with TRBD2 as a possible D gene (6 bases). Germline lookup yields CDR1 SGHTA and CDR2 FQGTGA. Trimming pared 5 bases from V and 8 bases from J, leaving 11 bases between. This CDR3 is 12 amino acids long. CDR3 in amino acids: CASSTLGGTQYF. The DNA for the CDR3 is TGTGCCAGCAGCACCCTGGGGGGTACGCAGTATTTT.

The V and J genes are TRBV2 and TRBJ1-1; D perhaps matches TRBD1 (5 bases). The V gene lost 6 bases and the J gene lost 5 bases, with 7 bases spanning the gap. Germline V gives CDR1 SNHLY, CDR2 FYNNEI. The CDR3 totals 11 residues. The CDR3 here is CASRGRTEAFF. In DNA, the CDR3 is TGTGCCAGCAGGGGACGAACTGAAGCTTTCTTT.

In DNA form, the CDR3 reads TGTGCCAGTAGTATGGGGGTGGGTGACTCTGGAAACACCATATATTTT. The encoded protein is CASSMGVGDSGNTIYF. The V and J genes are TRBV19 and TRBJ1-3; perhaps TRBD1 as D (5 bases). Germline assignment: CDR1 LNHDA and CDR2 SQIVND (reference sequence). The CDR3 is 16 residues long. V was trimmed by 3 bases and J by 0 bases, leaving 12 bases between them.

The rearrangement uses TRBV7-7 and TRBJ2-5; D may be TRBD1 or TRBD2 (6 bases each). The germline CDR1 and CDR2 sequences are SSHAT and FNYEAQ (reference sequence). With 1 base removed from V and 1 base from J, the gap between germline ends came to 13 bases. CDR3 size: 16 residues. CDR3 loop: CASSLEQGGGQETQYF. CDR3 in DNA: TGTGCCAGCAGCTTAGAACAGGGAGGAGGCCAAGAGACCCAGTACTTC.

The CDR3 nucleotides are TGTGCCAGCAGTTTTAGCGGGAGCTTTTACAATGAGCAGTTCTTC. Translated: CASSFSGSFYNEQFF. The V call is TRBV27, the J call TRBJ2-1; TRBD2 matches at 9 bases. Germline values: CDR1 MNHEY, CDR2 SMNVEV (reference sequence). Trimming took 3 bases from V and 4 from J; bases not matched to a gene: 4. This CDR3 is 15 amino acids long.

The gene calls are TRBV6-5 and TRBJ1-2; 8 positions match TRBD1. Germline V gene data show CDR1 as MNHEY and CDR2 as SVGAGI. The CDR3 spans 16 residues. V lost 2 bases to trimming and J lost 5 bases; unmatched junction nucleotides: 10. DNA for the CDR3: TGTGCCAGCAGTTACAGAAAGACAGGGGTGCTTTATGGCTACACCTTC. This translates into CASSYRKTGVLYGYTF.

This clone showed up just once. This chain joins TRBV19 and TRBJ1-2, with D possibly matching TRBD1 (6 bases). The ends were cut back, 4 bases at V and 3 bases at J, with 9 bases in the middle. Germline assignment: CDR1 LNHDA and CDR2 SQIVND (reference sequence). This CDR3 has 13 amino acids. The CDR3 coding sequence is TGTGCCAGTAGTACGGACAGAGACTATGGCTACACCTTC. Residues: CASSTDRDYGYTF.

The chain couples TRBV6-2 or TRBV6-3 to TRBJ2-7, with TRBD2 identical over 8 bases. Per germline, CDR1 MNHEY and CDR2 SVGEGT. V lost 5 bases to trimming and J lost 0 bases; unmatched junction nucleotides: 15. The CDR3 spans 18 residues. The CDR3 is CASSPTGIAGPFSYEQYF. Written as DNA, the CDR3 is TGTGCCAGCAGTCCGACGGGAATAGCGGGACCTTTCTCCTACGAGCAGTACTTC.

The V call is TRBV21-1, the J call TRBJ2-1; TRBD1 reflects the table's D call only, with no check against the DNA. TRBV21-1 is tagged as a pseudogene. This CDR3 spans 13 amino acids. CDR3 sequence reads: CASSTPGQGAQFF. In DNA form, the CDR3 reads TGTGCCAGCAGCACACCGGGACAGGGGGCTCAATTCTTC.

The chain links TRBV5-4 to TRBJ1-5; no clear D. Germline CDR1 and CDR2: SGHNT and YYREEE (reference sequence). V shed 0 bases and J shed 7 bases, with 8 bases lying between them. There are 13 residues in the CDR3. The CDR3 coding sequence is TGTGCCAGCAGCTTGGCTGGAGGACAGCCCCAGCATTTT. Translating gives CASSLAGGQPQHF. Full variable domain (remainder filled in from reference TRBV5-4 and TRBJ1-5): ETGVTQSPTHLIKTRGQQVTLRCSSQSGHNTVSWYQQALGQGPQFIFQYYREEENGRGNFPPRFSGLQFPNYSSELNVNALELDDSALYLCASSLAGGQPQHFGDGTRLSIL.

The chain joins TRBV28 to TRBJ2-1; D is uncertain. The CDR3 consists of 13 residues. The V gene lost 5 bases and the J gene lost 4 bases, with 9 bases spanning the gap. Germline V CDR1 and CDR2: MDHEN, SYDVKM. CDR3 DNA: TGTGCCAGCAGTCCTGGACGGTACAATGAGCAGTTCTTC. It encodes CASSPGRYNEQFF.

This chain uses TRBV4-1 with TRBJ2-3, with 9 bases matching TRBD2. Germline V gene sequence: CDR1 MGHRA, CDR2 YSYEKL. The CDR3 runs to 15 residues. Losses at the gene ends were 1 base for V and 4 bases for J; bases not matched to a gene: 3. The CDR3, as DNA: TGCGCCAGCAGCCAAGGACTAGCGGACCCAGATACGCAGTATTTT. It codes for CASSQGLADPDTQYF.

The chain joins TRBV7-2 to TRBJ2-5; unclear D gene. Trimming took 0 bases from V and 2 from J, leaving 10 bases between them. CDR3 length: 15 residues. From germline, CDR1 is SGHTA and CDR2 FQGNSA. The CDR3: CASSLAGSMQETQYF. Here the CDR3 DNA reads TGTGCCAGCAGCTTAGCCGGTTCAATGCAAGAGACCCAGTACTTC.

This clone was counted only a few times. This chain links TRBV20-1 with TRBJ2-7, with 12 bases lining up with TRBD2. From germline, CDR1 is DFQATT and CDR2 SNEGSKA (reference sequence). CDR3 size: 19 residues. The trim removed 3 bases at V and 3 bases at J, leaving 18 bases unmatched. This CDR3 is CSASVDIRGLAGLVYEQYF. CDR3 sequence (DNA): TGCAGTGCTAGTGTAGACATCCGCGGACTAGCGGGACTTGTCTACGAGCAGTACTTC.

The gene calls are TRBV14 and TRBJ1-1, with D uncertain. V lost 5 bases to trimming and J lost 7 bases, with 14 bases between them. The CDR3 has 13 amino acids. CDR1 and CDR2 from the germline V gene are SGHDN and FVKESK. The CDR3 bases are TGTGCCAGCAGCAAAACCGGCAGGAGTGAAGCTTTCTTT. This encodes CASSKTGRSEAFF. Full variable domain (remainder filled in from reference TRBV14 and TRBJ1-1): EAGVTQFPSHSVIEKGQTVTLRCDPISGHDNLYWYRRVMGKEIKFLLHFVKESKQDESGMPNNRFLAERTGGTYSTLKVQPAELEDSGVYFCASSKTGRSEAFFGQGTRLTVV.

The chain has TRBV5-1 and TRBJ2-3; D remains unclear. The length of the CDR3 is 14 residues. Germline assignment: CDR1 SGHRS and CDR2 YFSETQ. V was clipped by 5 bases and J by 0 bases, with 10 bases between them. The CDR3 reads CASSLGFSTDTQYF. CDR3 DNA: TGCGCCAGCAGTTTAGGATTTAGCACAGATACGCAGTATTTT.

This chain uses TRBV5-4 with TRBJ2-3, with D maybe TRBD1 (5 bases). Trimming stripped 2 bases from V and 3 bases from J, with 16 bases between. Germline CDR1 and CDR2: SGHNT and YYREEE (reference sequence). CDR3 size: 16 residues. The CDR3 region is CASSLGAPQPTDTQYF. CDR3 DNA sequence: TGTGCCAGCAGCTTAGGGGCCCCCCAGCCTACAGATACGCAGTATTTT.

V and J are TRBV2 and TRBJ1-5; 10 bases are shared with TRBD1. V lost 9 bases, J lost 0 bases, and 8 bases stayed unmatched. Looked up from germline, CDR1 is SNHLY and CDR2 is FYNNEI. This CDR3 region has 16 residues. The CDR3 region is CASQQTGGGSNQPQHF. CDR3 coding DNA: TGTGCCAGTCAGCAGACAGGGGGCGGTAGCAATCAGCCCCAGCATTTT.

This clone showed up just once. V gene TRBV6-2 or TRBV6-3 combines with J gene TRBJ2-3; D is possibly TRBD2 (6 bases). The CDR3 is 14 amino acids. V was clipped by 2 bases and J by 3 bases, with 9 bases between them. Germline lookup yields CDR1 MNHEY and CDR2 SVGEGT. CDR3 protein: CASSYRRETDTQYF. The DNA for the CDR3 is TGTGCCAGCAGTTACCGCCGGGAGACAGATACGCAGTATTTT.

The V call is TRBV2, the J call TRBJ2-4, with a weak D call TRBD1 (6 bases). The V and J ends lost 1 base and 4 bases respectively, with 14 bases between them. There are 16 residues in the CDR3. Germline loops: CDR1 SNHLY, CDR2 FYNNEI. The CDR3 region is CASSEDVVRGKNIQYF. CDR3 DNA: TGTGCCAGCAGTGAAGACGTAGTAAGGGGGAAAAACATTCAGTACTTC.

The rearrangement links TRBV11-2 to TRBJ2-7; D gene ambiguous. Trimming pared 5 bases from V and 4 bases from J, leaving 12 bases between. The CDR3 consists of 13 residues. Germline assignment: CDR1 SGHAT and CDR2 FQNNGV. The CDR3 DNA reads TGTGCCAGCAGCCGGCCCACAGTGTACGAGCAGTACTTC. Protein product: CASSRPTVYEQYF.

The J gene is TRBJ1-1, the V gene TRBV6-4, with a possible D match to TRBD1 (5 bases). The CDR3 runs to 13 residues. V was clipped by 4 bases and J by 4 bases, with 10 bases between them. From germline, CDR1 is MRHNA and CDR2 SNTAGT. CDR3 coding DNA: TGTGCCAGCAGTGCAGGGAGCACCACTGAAGCTTTCTTT. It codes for CASSAGSTTEAFF.

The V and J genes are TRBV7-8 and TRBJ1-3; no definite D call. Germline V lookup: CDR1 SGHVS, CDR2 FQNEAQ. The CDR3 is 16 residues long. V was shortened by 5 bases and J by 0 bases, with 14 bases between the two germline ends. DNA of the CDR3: TGTGCCAGCAGCCGACGTCTGTTGGTCTCTGGAAACACCATATATTTT. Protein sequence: CASSRRLLVSGNTIYF. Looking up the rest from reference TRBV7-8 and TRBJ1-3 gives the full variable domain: GAGVSQSPRYKVAKRGQDVALRCDPISGHVSLFWYQQALGQGPEFLTYFQNEAQLDKSGLPSDRFFAERPEGSVSTLKIQRTQQEDSAVYLCASSRRLLVSGNTIYFGEGSWLTVV.

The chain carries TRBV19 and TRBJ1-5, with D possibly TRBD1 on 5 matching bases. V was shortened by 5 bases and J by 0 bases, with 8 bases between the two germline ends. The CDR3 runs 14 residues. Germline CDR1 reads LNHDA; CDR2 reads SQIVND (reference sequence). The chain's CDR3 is CASSDQGSNQPQHF. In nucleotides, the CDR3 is TGTGCCAGTAGTGATCAGGGTAGCAATCAGCCCCAGCATTTT.